Each of the 6 T cell receptor beta chains below was sequenced from the same sample in a study of cytomegalovirus exposure and HLA in healthy donors. The data were produced by immunoSEQ multiplex PCR, yet TCRdb's version contains in-frame clones alone and is incomplete. The sample lists roughly 75,000 clones; around four fifths were seen once. Sample: PBMCs. These receptors all come from a man under 40 in good health and CMV-seronegative.

The chain couples TRBV5-1 to TRBJ1-5; TRBD1 matches at 7 bases. V dropped 0 bases and J dropped 2; count of bases not matched to a gene: 2. The germline V gene has CDR1 SGHRS and CDR2 YFSETQ. The CDR3 runs 15 residues. The CDR3 here is CASSLEGGGNQPQHF. The CDR3 DNA is TGCGCCAGCAGCTTGGAAGGGGGCGGCAATCAGCCCCAGCATTTT.

This clone appeared once. The genes are TRBV15 and TRBJ2-2, with D perhaps matching TRBD2 (5 bases). This CDR3 region has 14 residues. CDR1 is LNHNV, CDR2 YYDKDF, per germline (reference sequence). V lost 5 bases to trimming and J lost 5 bases, with 12 bases between them. Here the CDR3 reads CATSGRLSTGELFF. The CDR3 coding sequence is TGTGCCACCAGCGGACGACTAAGTACCGGGGAGCTGTTTTTT.

The CDR3 bases are TGTGCCATCAAGTCAGGGGTAGACCACTATGACTACGAGCAGTACTTC. This codes for CAIKSGVDHYDYEQYF. The rearrangement links TRBV10-3 to TRBJ2-7, with D possibly being TRBD1 (6 bases). The germline V and J ends were trimmed by 7 bases and 3 bases, with 22 bases remaining between them. This CDR3 has 16 residues. Germline values: CDR1 ENHRY, CDR2 SYGVKD.

The chain has TRBV27 and TRBJ2-6; 11 bases map to TRBD1. V shed 6 bases, J shed 3 bases, and the junction held 10 bases outside the gene matches. There are 18 residues in the CDR3. Germline V CDR1 and CDR2: MNHEY, SMNVEV (reference sequence). CDR3 nucleotides: TGTGCCAGCAGGGGTTTAAGGACAGGGGGCAGTGGGGCCAACGTCCTGACTTTC. Its protein product is CASRGLRTGGSGANVLTF.

The genes are TRBV11-2 and TRBJ1-3; D is possibly TRBD1 (5 bases). This CDR3 comprises 17 residues. Germline CDR1 SGHAT, CDR2 FQNNGV. V lost 5 bases, J lost 2 bases, and 19 bases lay in between. DNA of the CDR3: TGTGCCAGCAGCACCGGGGCCTGGGCGGGGGCTGGAAACACCATATATTTT. It translates to CASSTGAWAGAGNTIYF.

The rearrangement links TRBV25-1 to TRBJ2-2; 9 bases match TRBD1. There are 15 residues in the CDR3. J gave up 4 bases and V 7 bases, and 7 bases lay outside the gene matches. CDR1 is MGHDK, CDR2 SYGVNS, per germline. In nucleotides, the CDR3 is TGTGCCAGCAAAGGGACAGGGATCGGCACCGGGGAGCTGTTTTTT. Protein product: CASKGTGIGTGELFF.